Listed below are T cell receptor beta chains from one sample, sequenced in a study of regulatory T cells in long-lasting Graves disease. MiXCR, applied by TCRdb to the multiplex PCR reads, yields one record per CDR3 protein. Of 620,000 or so distinct CDR3 sequences listed, about 16% are singletons. The data were also submitted as part of a second study, on T cells in Graves' hyperthyroidism and ophthalmopathy.

Sequences were derived from peripheral blood mononuclear cells (PBMCs), sampled at new diagnosis, from a patient treated with antithyroid drugs. The receptors come from a woman aged 25 to 39 with Graves disease. The CDR3 runs from the conserved cysteine through the conserved F or W. The D gene is left open where the match is weak. Clone size is not always given. Where it is, it says once, few, many or a class for expanded clones.

j_call: TRBJ1-2; clone_size: many; v_call: TRBV28; d_call: -; cdr3_nt: TGTGCCAGCAGTTTTGGCCGGCAGGGCTCTGGCTACACCTTC; cdr3_aa: CASSFGRQGSGYTF
j_call: TRBJ1-1; clone_size: -; v_call: TRBV28; d_call: -; cdr3_nt: TGTGCCAGCAGTTTATCCCTGGCGGGAAGAGCTTTCTTT; cdr3_aa: CASSLSLAGRAFF
j_call: TRBJ1-1; clone_size: many; v_call: TRBV30; d_call: TRBD1; cdr3_nt: TGTGCCTGGAGGGAACAGGGGTCCACTGAAGCTTTCTTT; cdr3_aa: CAWREQGSTEAFF
j_call: TRBJ2-2; clone_size: -; v_call: TRBV11-1; d_call: TRBD2; cdr3_nt: TGTGCCAGCAGCTCACAGCGGGGGGTGAACACCGGGGAGCTGTTTTTT; cdr3_aa: CASSSQRGVNTGELFF
j_call: TRBJ1-1; clone_size: few; v_call: TRBV6-1; d_call: -; cdr3_nt: TGTGCCAGTAACAGCCAATCGGGGACAGCTTTCTTT; cdr3_aa: CASNSQSGTAFF
j_call: TRBJ2-3; clone_size: -; v_call: TRBV24-1; d_call: TRBD1; cdr3_nt: TGTGCCACCAGTGCCCGAAACCCGGGACAGGGTAGGGATACGCAGTATTTT; cdr3_aa: CATSARNPGQGRDTQYF
j_call: TRBJ2-1; clone_size: many; v_call: TRBV2; d_call: TRBD2; cdr3_nt: TGTGCCAGCGGCCAAGGACTAGCCCCCAATGAGCAGTTCTTC; cdr3_aa: CASGQGLAPNEQFF
j_call: TRBJ1-4; clone_size: few; v_call: TRBV2; d_call: TRBD1; cdr3_nt: TGTGCCAGCACCAAGGGGGCTGGGGGCGAAAAACTGTTTTTT; cdr3_aa: CASTKGAGGEKLFF
j_call: TRBJ2-3; clone_size: once; v_call: TRBV27; d_call: -; cdr3_nt: TGTGCCAGCAGCGTAGGTTTAGCTTCTAGCACAGATACGCAGTATTTT; cdr3_aa: CASSVGLASSTDTQYF
j_call: TRBJ1-5; clone_size: many; v_call: TRBV27; d_call: TRBD1; cdr3_nt: TGTGCCAGCCGGGACAGCGCCCGAAATCAGCCCCAGCATTTT; cdr3_aa: CASRDSARNQPQHF
j_call: TRBJ2-1; clone_size: few; v_call: TRBV19; d_call: TRBD2; cdr3_nt: TGTGCCAGTAGTACTCAAGGACTAGCAGTTGAGCAGTTCTTC; cdr3_aa: CASSTQGLAVEQFF
j_call: TRBJ1-2; clone_size: -; v_call: TRBV9; d_call: -; cdr3_nt: TGTGCCAGCAGCGTCGCCTTCGACAGGCCCCTTCCAAACTATGGCTACACCTTC; cdr3_aa: CASSVAFDRPLPNYGYTF
j_call: TRBJ1-5; clone_size: -; v_call: TRBV19; d_call: TRBD1; cdr3_nt: TGTGCCAGTAGTCCGGACAGGGATGGGCAGCCCCAGCATTTT; cdr3_aa: CASSPDRDGQPQHF
j_call: TRBJ1-5; clone_size: -; v_call: TRBV7-2; d_call: -; cdr3_nt: TGTGCCAGCAGCTTTGGGCGGGGGAGCAATCAGCCCCAGCATTTT; cdr3_aa: CASSFGRGSNQPQHF
j_call: TRBJ2-3; clone_size: many; v_call: TRBV12-3/TRBV12-4; d_call: -; cdr3_nt: TGTGCCAGCAGTTTGGGAGGTGGCAGGGATACGCAGTATTTT; cdr3_aa: CASSLGGGRDTQYF
j_call: TRBJ1-1; clone_size: many; v_call: TRBV12-3/TRBV12-4; d_call: -; cdr3_nt: TGTGCCAGCAGCTTCGGGGGGCGAGGCACTGAAGCTTTCTTT; cdr3_aa: CASSFGGRGTEAFF
j_call: TRBJ1-4; clone_size: -; v_call: TRBV5-4; d_call: TRBD1; cdr3_nt: TGTGCCAGCAGCTCTAACAGGGGGTTGGATGAAAAACTGTTTTTT; cdr3_aa: CASSSNRGLDEKLFF
j_call: TRBJ1-4; clone_size: -; v_call: TRBV29-1; d_call: -; cdr3_nt: TGCAGCGTTGAGCGGGCACCTAATAATGAAAAACTGTTTTTT; cdr3_aa: CSVERAPNNEKLFF
j_call: TRBJ1-1; clone_size: -; v_call: TRBV18; d_call: TRBD1; cdr3_nt: TGTGCCAGCTCCACGACAGGGCTGAACACTGAAGCTTTCTTT; cdr3_aa: CASSTTGLNTEAFF
j_call: TRBJ1-1; clone_size: many; v_call: TRBV6-1; d_call: -; cdr3_nt: TGTGCCAGCAGTGGAGTGACAGGAACCCCGAACACTGAAGCTTTCTTT; cdr3_aa: CASSGVTGTPNTEAFF
j_call: TRBJ2-7; clone_size: -; v_call: TRBV19; d_call: -; cdr3_nt: TGTGCCAGTAGTGGGGTAGGGTTATCCTACGAGCAGTACTTC; cdr3_aa: CASSGVGLSYEQYF
j_call: TRBJ2-1; clone_size: few; v_call: TRBV20-1; d_call: -; cdr3_nt: TGCAGTGTTTTAAGAGGGGCCAGCTCCTACAATGAGCAGTTCTTC; cdr3_aa: CSVLRGASSYNEQFF
j_call: TRBJ2-7; clone_size: few; v_call: TRBV3-1; d_call: -; cdr3_nt: TGTGCCAGCAGCCAAGGTACAGGGGGAGCGGGGGGCTCCTACGAGCAGTACTTC; cdr3_aa: CASSQGTGGAGGSYEQYF
j_call: TRBJ2-7; clone_size: few; v_call: TRBV2; d_call: -; cdr3_nt: TGTGCCAGCACCCGGGACACCTACTACGAGCAGTACTTC; cdr3_aa: CASTRDTYYEQYF
j_call: TRBJ1-2; clone_size: -; v_call: TRBV27; d_call: -; cdr3_nt: TGTGCCAGCAGGTTAACCGGGACACCTTATGGCTACACCTTC; cdr3_aa: CASRLTGTPYGYTF
j_call: TRBJ2-1; clone_size: -; v_call: TRBV20-1; d_call: TRBD2; cdr3_nt: TGCAGTGCCCGACTAGCGGGAGGCGAGGTCTACAATGAGCAGTTCTTC; cdr3_aa: CSARLAGGEVYNEQFF
j_call: TRBJ2-3; clone_size: -; v_call: TRBV9; d_call: -; cdr3_nt: TGTGCCAGCAGCGTAGAGGGAAGTAGCACAGATACGCAGTATTTT; cdr3_aa: CASSVEGSSTDTQYF
j_call: TRBJ2-7; clone_size: -; v_call: TRBV6-5; d_call: TRBD2; cdr3_nt: TGTGCCAGCAGTTACTCCGGGCTAGCGGGAGTATATAGCGAGCAGTACTTC; cdr3_aa: CASSYSGLAGVYSEQYF
j_call: TRBJ2-5; clone_size: -; v_call: TRBV12-3/TRBV12-4; d_call: TRBD1; cdr3_nt: TGTGCCAGCAACGTAGGACAGGGGAGGGAGACCCAGTACTTC; cdr3_aa: CASNVGQGRETQYF
j_call: TRBJ2-5; clone_size: -; v_call: TRBV12-3/TRBV12-4; d_call: TRBD1; cdr3_nt: TGTGCCAGCAGTTCGGACAGGGTCCAAGAGACCCAGTACTTC; cdr3_aa: CASSSDRVQETQYF